The T cell receptor beta chain described here comes from a study of blood T cell repertoires in COVID-19. For the study at large: The study drew acute and convalescent COVID-19 samples from the United States, Italy and Spain. T cells, B-cell-depleted T cells, or PBMCs supplied cDNA or gDNA.

CDR1 and CDR2 (germline): SQVTM, ANQGSEA. CDR3 size: 16 residues. With 7 bases clipped from V and 6 bases from J, the junction kept 13 bases outside the gene matches. Original data processing: By means of reference gene primer amplification, nucleated cell counts were estimated. Measured with immunoSEQ multiplex PCR; TCRdb has only the in-frame clones, and not every one. The V and J calls and the clone size are those of that table, but D and trimming were determined from the DNA. The sample yields about 120,000 clones, 81% seen once. The receptor was isolated from a human donor in a cohort sampled during active COVID-19. The sample was peripheral blood. The V call is TRBV29-1, the J call TRBJ2-1; 12 nucleotides align to TRBD1. The CDR3 region is CSGARDRGRSGNEQFF. The CDR3 nucleotides read TGCAGCGGTGCTCGGGACAGGGGGCGTTCGGGCAATGAGCAGTTCTTC.